A selection of T cell receptor beta chains follows, all from one sample in a study of blood T cells in healthy people across ages. MiXCR was run by TCRdb on the 5' RACE reads, yielding one entry per CDR3 protein. The sample contains about a million distinct CDR3 sequences, about two fifths of which appear only once. The sample was blood. The receptors were sampled from a man between 18 and 29 years old in good health. The CDR3 runs from the conserved cysteine through the conserved F or W. The order of the fields is D gene, J gene, V gene, clone size, CDR3 protein, CDR3 DNA. A D gene is named only where the DNA matches it firmly. Expanded clones get a size class; other rows say once, few or many, or leave the size out.

>-|TRBJ2-3|TRBV4-1|-
CASSQLGGTSTDTQYF
TGTGCCAGCAGTCAGCTTGGCGGAACTAGCACAGATACGCAGTATTTT
>TRBD2|TRBJ2-1|TRBV7-2|-
CASSAGLVSYNEQFF
TGTGCCAGCAGCGCGGGACTAGTCTCCTACAATGAGCAGTTCTTC
>-|TRBJ1-4|TRBV20-1|-
CSARDATNEKLFF
TGCAGTGCTAGAGATGCAACTAATGAAAAACTGTTTTTT
>TRBD2|TRBJ2-4|TRBV11-2|-
CASSYRLAEGAKNIQYF
TGTGCCAGCAGCTACCGCCTAGCGGAGGGGGCCAAAAACATTCAGTACTTC
>-|TRBJ1-2|TRBV27|few
CASSPSPASYGYTF
TGTGCCAGCAGTCCCTCCCCGGCCTCATATGGCTACACCTTC
>TRBD1|TRBJ1-5|TRBV20-1|-
CSALQGLAQPQHF
TGCAGTGCTTTACAGGGGTTGGCCCAGCCCCAGCATTTT
>-|TRBJ2-7|TRBV13|-
CASSSQLNYNEQYF
TGTGCCAGCAGCTCACAGCTAAACTACAATGAGCAGTACTTC
>-|TRBJ2-1|TRBV6-5|few
CASSYSRTQNNEQFF
TGTGCCAGCAGTTACTCTAGGACACAAAACAATGAGCAGTTCTTC
>-|TRBJ2-5|TRBV12-3/TRBV12-4|-
CASSLGDGRETQYF
TGTGCCAGCAGTTTAGGTGACGGACGGGAGACCCAGTACTTC
>-|TRBJ1-5|TRBV29-1|-
CSVQMSGNQPQHF
TGCAGCGTACAAATGTCGGGGAATCAGCCCCAGCATTTT
>-|TRBJ2-5|TRBV7-9|few
CASSLQSWETQYF
TGTGCCAGCAGCTTACAGAGTTGGGAGACCCAGTACTTC
>-|TRBJ1-2|TRBV3-1|-
CASSQEGRDRNRYTF
TGTGCCAGCAGCCAAGAGGGCAGGGATCGAAACCGGTACACCTTC
>-|TRBJ2-4|TRBV12-3/TRBV12-4|-
CASSYEGAKNIQYF
TGTGCCAGCAGTTATGAGGGGGCCAAAAACATTCAGTACTTC
>TRBD1|TRBJ2-7|TRBV29-1|-
CSVASGQGLPYNEQYF
TGCAGCGTTGCCTCCGGACAGGGGCTCCCCTACAATGAGCAGTACTTC
>TRBD2|TRBJ2-2|TRBV4-2|-
CASKERDGNTGELFF
TGTGCCAGCAAAGAGCGGGACGGGAACACCGGGGAGCTGTTTTTT
>-|TRBJ1-5|TRBV20-1|-
CSAREGASNQPQHF
TGCAGTGCTAGAGAGGGAGCGAGCAATCAGCCCCAGCATTTT
>TRBD2|TRBJ2-2|TRBV12-3/TRBV12-4|-
CASSSTGLAGIEAGELFF
TGTGCCAGCAGTTCGACGGGACTAGCGGGAATTGAGGCCGGGGAGCTGTTTTTT
>-|TRBJ1-2|TRBV7-2|-
CASSYATEAYGYTF
TGTGCCAGCAGCTACGCGACAGAAGCCTATGGCTACACCTTC
>TRBD2|TRBJ2-4|TRBV20-1|many
CSAPAASGVNIQYF
TGCAGTGCTCCCGCGGCTAGCGGGGTAAACATTCAGTACTTC
>-|TRBJ2-5|TRBV10-3|few
CAISPPVGSRETQYF
TGTGCCATCAGTCCCCCGGTGGGTTCACGCGAGACCCAGTACTTC
>-|TRBJ1-2|TRBV7-9|few
CASTPLLRTPYGYTF
TGTGCCAGCACCCCCTTACTGAGGACCCCCTATGGCTACACCTTC
>-|TRBJ2-3|TRBV5-1|-
CASSLSALGTGHTLTQYF
TGCGCCAGCAGCTTGAGCGCGTTGGGCACTGGGCACACTCTTACGCAGTATTTT
>TRBD2|TRBJ2-1|TRBV7-9|-
CASTRTSDEQFF
TGTGCCAGCACCAGGACTAGTGATGAGCAGTTCTTC
>-|TRBJ2-3|TRBV7-9|few
CASSLFGDADTQYF
TGTGCCAGCAGCTTATTCGGGGATGCAGATACGCAGTATTTT
>-|TRBJ2-2|TRBV12-3/TRBV12-4|-
CASRKGGELFF
TGTGCCAGCAGAAAAGGCGGGGAGCTGTTTTTT
>TRBD1|TRBJ2-3|TRBV3-1|-
CASSPVSGTGGPDTQYF
TGTGCCAGCAGCCCTGTTTCCGGGACAGGGGGCCCGGATACGCAGTATTTT
>-|TRBJ2-5|TRBV10-3|-
CAISESTEVGQETQYF
TGTGCCATCAGTGAATCAACAGAGGTGGGTCAAGAGACCCAGTACTTC
>TRBD1|TRBJ1-1|TRBV10-3|-
CAISARTGEGAFF
TGTGCCATCAGTGCCCGGACAGGGGAAGGAGCTTTCTTT
>-|TRBJ2-7|TRBV6-2/TRBV6-3|-
CASTAPPGEQYF
TGTGCCAGCACCGCCCCCCCTGGCGAGCAGTACTTC
>TRBD1|TRBJ1-2|TRBV27|few
CASSLLFQGGYGYTF
TGTGCCAGCAGTTTATTATTCCAGGGGGGATATGGCTACACCTTC
>-|TRBJ2-1|TRBV5-1|-
CASSFDRSRYNEQFF
TGCGCCAGCAGCTTCGACAGGTCCAGGTACAATGAGCAGTTCTTC
>-|TRBJ2-3|TRBV6-5|many
CASSASGDTQYF
TGTGCCAGCAGTGCCTCGGGAGATACGCAGTATTTT
>-|TRBJ2-2|TRBV7-9|few
CASSLDGYTGELFF
TGTGCCAGCAGCTTAGACGGCTACACCGGGGAGCTGTTTTTT
>TRBD1|TRBJ1-2|TRBV20-1|-
CSATGQGFRTGYTF
TGCAGTGCTACGGGACAGGGATTTCGCACTGGCTACACCTTC
>-|TRBJ1-4|TRBV12-3/TRBV12-4|many
CASSAPTGRKLFF
TGTGCCAGCAGCGCCCCCACTGGGCGAAAACTGTTTTTT
>TRBD1|TRBJ1-2|TRBV7-9|-
CASSERDRENYGYTF
TGTGCCAGCAGCGAAAGGGACAGGGAAAACTATGGCTACACCTTC
>-|TRBJ2-1|TRBV29-1|many
CSVWGRNEQFF
TGCAGCGTATGGGGCCGCAATGAGCAGTTCTTC
>-|TRBJ2-7|TRBV7-2|-
CASSPQNSYEQYF
TGTGCCAGCAGCCCGCAGAATTCCTACGAGCAGTACTTC
>-|TRBJ1-1|TRBV7-2|-
CASSTKVGVNTEAFF
TGTGCCAGCAGTACCAAGGTGGGAGTGAACACTGAAGCTTTCTTT
>TRBD2|TRBJ2-3|TRBV4-1|-
CASSQFILSGGASYTQYF
TGCGCCAGCAGCCAATTTATACTTAGCGGGGGGGCAAGTTACACGCAGTATTTT
>-|TRBJ2-1|TRBV9|-
CASSADSGYEQFF
TGTGCCAGCAGCGCCGATTCGGGGTATGAGCAGTTCTTC
>-|TRBJ1-2|TRBV28|once
CASSTSGLDYGYTF
TGTGCCAGCAGTACTAGCGGGTTGGACTATGGCTACACCTTC
>-|TRBJ1-1|TRBV27|-
CASSPLLRDTEAFF
TGTGCCAGCAGCCCCCTTTTGCGGGACACTGAAGCTTTCTTT
>-|TRBJ2-7|TRBV10-3|few
CAISGGENYNEQYF
TGTGCCATATCCGGAGGGGAGAACTACAATGAGCAGTACTTC
>-|TRBJ2-3|TRBV5-6|-
CASSLFPGFPSTDTQYF
TGTGCCAGCAGCTTGTTCCCCGGATTCCCTAGCACAGATACGCAGTATTTT
>-|TRBJ2-3|TRBV20-1|-
CSAREGACAQYF
TGCAGTGCTAGAGAGGGGGCTTGCGCGCAGTATTTT
>-|TRBJ2-7|TRBV7-2|-
CASSLEGRGDGTYNEQYF
TGTGCCAGCAGCTTAGAGGGTAGAGGGGACGGGACCTACAATGAGCAGTACTTC
>-|TRBJ1-1|TRBV4-1|few
CASSQGAFWTEAFF
TGCGCCAGCAGCCAAGGGGCATTCTGGACTGAAGCTTTCTTT
>TRBD1|TRBJ2-1|TRBV30|few
CAWSYQGDEQFF
TGTGCCTGGAGTTATCAGGGGGATGAGCAGTTCTTC
>TRBD1|TRBJ2-3|TRBV10-3|many
CAISPKQGAADTQYF
TGTGCCATCAGCCCCAAACAGGGGGCTGCAGATACGCAGTATTTT
>-|TRBJ2-2|TRBV12-3/TRBV12-4|-
CASRSETGNTGELFF
TGTGCCAGCAGGTCCGAGACAGGGAACACCGGGGAGCTGTTTTTT
>TRBD2|TRBJ2-1|TRBV6-2/TRBV6-3|-
CAGSRGLAGTYNEQFF
TGTGCCGGCAGCCGTGGACTAGCGGGGACATACAATGAGCAGTTCTTC
>TRBD2|TRBJ2-3|TRBV28|few
CASANMGLAGDTDTQYF
TGTGCCAGCGCTAACATGGGACTAGCGGGGGACACAGATACGCAGTATTTT
>-|TRBJ2-7|TRBV29-1|few
CSVSGRVTYEQYF
TGCAGCGTTAGTGGCAGGGTAACCTACGAGCAGTACTTC